This T cell receptor (beta chain) was captured by sequencing in a study of shared clonotypes between healthy human individuals. The germline CDR1 and CDR2 sequences are LNHDA and SQIVND (reference sequence). V was trimmed by 8 bases and J by 0 bases, leaving 13 bases between them. This CDR3 comprises 14 residues. Notes on the study in general: Generation probabilities were higher for clonotypes shared across all four sorted-subset donors than for unshared ones.

The run depth of the assay was deep. TCRdb's copy holds only in-frame clones and misses some; the assay was immunoSEQ multiplex PCR. This sample carries over 2 million clones, about nine tenths of them seen once, and the ten largest clones take approximately 0.39%. On this clone: No antigen is known for it.

Material: naive CD4+ T cells from PBMCs. Subset here: CD45RA+ positively selected. V gene TRBV19 combines with J gene TRBJ1-1; D might be TRBD1 (5 bases). The receptor comes from a man between 18 and 35 years old in good health. Some clones in this sample may be carry-over from other donors' samples. The CDR3 region has the DNA TGTGCCAGTTCCCAGGGCAGGTTGAACACTGAAGCTTTCTTT. Its translation is CASSQGRLNTEAFF. The whole variable domain, remainder taken from reference TRBV19 and TRBJ1-1, is DGGITQSPKYLFRKEGQNVTLSCEQNLNHDAMYWYRQDPGQGLRLIYYSQIVNDFQKGDIAEGYSVSREKKESFPLTVTSAQKNPTAFYLCASSQGRLNTEAFFGQGTRLTVV.